These T cell receptor beta chains were read from a single sample in a study of shared clonotypes between healthy human individuals. Profiling relied on immunoSEQ multiplex PCR, and the TCRdb table lists in-frame clones only, not all of them. The table records approximately 2.5 million clones, roughly nine tenths of them present only once. Material for sequencing was naive CD4+ T cells sorted from blood. The receptors originated from a man between 18 and 35 years old in good health. Each CDR3 is given with its conserved first and last residue. A D gene is named only where the DNA matches it firmly. Where a row states a size, it is once, few, many or the class of an expanded clone; other rows omit it.

v_gene	j_gene	abundance	d_gene	CDR3aa	CDR3nt
TRBV19	TRBJ1-2	.	.	CASSQVSVSGGGYTF	TGTGCCAGTAGTCAGGTGTCGGTCAGTGGTGGAGGCTACACCTTC
TRBV7-2	TRBJ1-2	.	.	CANGQNYGYTF	TGTGCCAACGGACAAAACTATGGCTACACCTTC
TRBV9	TRBJ1-1	.	TRBD1	CASSKQGTEAFF	TGTGCCAGCAGCAAACAGGGGACTGAAGCTTTCTTT
TRBV30	TRBJ1-5	.	.	CAWSHGPTDQPQHF	TGTGCCTGGAGTCACGGACCCACGGATCAGCCCCAGCATTTT
TRBV15	TRBJ2-5	.	.	CATSRDIPSHETQYF	TGTGCCACCAGCAGAGATATACCTTCACACGAGACCCAGTACTTC
TRBV7-8	TRBJ2-1	once	.	CASSLRGYNEQFF	TGTGCCAGCAGCTTACGGGGGTACAATGAGCAGTTCTTC
TRBV5-1	TRBJ2-2	few	TRBD1	CASSRDSTGELFF	TGCGCCAGCAGCAGGGACAGCACCGGGGAGCTGTTTTTT
TRBV4-3	TRBJ2-1	.	TRBD2	CASSARLAGGLSSYNEQFF	TGCGCCAGCAGCGCCCGACTAGCGGGAGGCCTAAGCTCCTACAATGAGCAGTTCTTC
TRBV6-1	TRBJ1-5	.	TRBD1	CATWQGGNSNQPQHF	TGTGCCACCTGGCAGGGGGGGAATAGCAATCAGCCCCAGCATTTT
TRBV30	TRBJ2-6	.	.	CAWSRGPSGANVLTF	TGTGCCTGGAGTAGGGGTCCATCTGGGGCCAACGTCCTGACTTTC
TRBV7-9	TRBJ2-7	.	.	CASSSWTAAYEQYF	TGTGCCAGCAGTTCCTGGACAGCGGCCTACGAGCAGTACTTC
TRBV9	TRBJ2-7	.	TRBD2	CASSVSLAGGIGPVEQYF	TGTGCCAGCAGCGTATCACTAGCGGGGGGGATTGGCCCGGTGGAGCAGTACTTC
TRBV27	TRBJ1-3	.	.	CASSPFGSGNTIYF	TGTGCCAGCAGCCCTTTCGGGTCTGGAAACACCATATATTTT
TRBV28	TRBJ2-7	.	TRBD1	CASTRTGGSYEQYF	TGTGCCAGCACCCGGACAGGGGGTTCCTACGAGCAGTACTTC
TRBV4-1	TRBJ1-4	once	.	CASSQVRLVTNEKLFF	TGCGCCAGCAGCCAAGTGAGGCTTGTAACTAATGAAAAACTGTTTTTT
TRBV6-5	TRBJ1-1	.	.	CASSFERGGTEAFF	TGTGCCAGCAGTTTCGAGAGGGGCGGCACTGAAGCTTTCTTT
TRBV4-3	TRBJ1-1	few	.	CASSQDKGWKNTEAFF	TGCGCCAGCAGCCAAGATAAGGGATGGAAGAACACTGAAGCTTTCTTT
TRBV28	TRBJ1-1	.	TRBD1	CASSPAGGENTEAFF	TGTGCCAGCAGTCCCGCAGGGGGAGAGAACACTGAAGCTTTCTTT
TRBV9	TRBJ2-1	.	.	CASSVVGGRYNEQFF	TGTGCCAGCAGCGTAGTGGGGGGGCGGTACAATGAGCAGTTCTTC
TRBV6-1	TRBJ2-5	.	TRBD1	CASSGQGMRETQYF	TGTGCCAGCAGTGGACAGGGTATGAGGGAGACCCAGTACTTC
TRBV7-6	TRBJ2-7	.	TRBD2	CASSFSASGPTYEQYF	TGTGCCAGCAGCTTCTCCGCTAGCGGGCCTACCTACGAGCAGTACTTC
TRBV18	TRBJ1-6	.	.	CASSPIQNVGNSPLHF	TGTGCCAGCTCACCAATACAGAATGTGGGCAATTCACCCCTCCACTTT
TRBV10-3	TRBJ1-1	few	TRBD1	CAATDRGIGVNTEAFF	TGTGCCGCCACGGACAGGGGAATCGGGGTGAACACTGAAGCTTTCTTT
TRBV2	TRBJ2-7	.	TRBD1	CASSRDRGSYEQYF	TGTGCCAGCAGCCGGGACAGGGGTTCCTACGAGCAGTACTTC
TRBV6-1	TRBJ1-3	.	.	CASSVAYSGNTIYF	TGTGCCAGCAGCGTGGCATACTCTGGAAACACCATATATTTT
TRBV28	TRBJ1-1	.	.	CASISRGEVTEAFF	TGTGCCAGCATCTCCAGGGGAGAAGTCACTGAAGCTTTCTTT
TRBV6-5	TRBJ2-4	.	.	CASSSGSLGKNIQYF	TGTGCCAGCAGTTCCGGGTCCTTAGGCAAAAACATTCAGTACTTC
TRBV5-1	TRBJ2-2	.	.	CASRDATRELFF	TGCGCCAGCAGGGACGCGACCAGGGAGCTGTTTTTT
TRBV7-8	TRBJ2-7	.	.	CASSRGSGKGYEQYF	TGTGCCAGCAGCAGGGGGAGCGGAAAAGGCTACGAGCAGTACTTC
TRBV6-1	TRBJ2-3	.	.	CASLDSTDTQYF	TGTGCCAGCCTAGACAGCACAGATACGCAGTATTTT
TRBV11-3	TRBJ2-7	.	.	CASSYSGAPSEQYF	TGTGCCAGCAGCTACTCAGGGGCCCCCTCGGAGCAGTACTTC
TRBV5-6	TRBJ1-6	once	.	CASSLVGGSPPLHF	TGTGCCAGCAGCTTGGTAGGAGGATCTCCACCCCTCCACTTT
TRBV29-1	TRBJ2-5	.	.	CSATWLGETQYF	TGCAGCGCAACCTGGCTCGGTGAGACCCAGTACTTC
TRBV6-5	TRBJ2-7	.	TRBD2	CASSRLAGRYEQYF	TGTGCCAGCAGCCGACTAGCGGGACGCTACGAGCAGTACTTC
TRBV30	TRBJ1-2	.	.	CAWSVGWGRSNYGYTF	TGTGCCTGGAGTGTGGGCTGGGGAAGATCGAACTATGGCTACACCTTC
TRBV6-1	TRBJ2-7	.	TRBD2	CASSAGTSGGSYEQYF	TGTGCCAGCAGTGCCGGGACTAGCGGGGGCTCCTACGAGCAGTACTTC
TRBV9	TRBJ2-5	once	.	CASSVEWGLETQYF	TGTGCCAGCAGCGTAGAATGGGGCCTGGAGACCCAGTACTTC
TRBV5-1	TRBJ1-1	.	.	CASSLAGPLNTEAFF	TGCGCCAGCAGCTTGGCGGGACCATTGAACACTGAAGCTTTCTTT
TRBV28	TRBJ1-5	once	.	CASMLGQGKGYRPQHF	TGTGCCAGCATGCTCGGGCAGGGAAAAGGGTATAGGCCCCAGCATTTT
TRBV2	TRBJ1-5	.	.	CASSSGRDQPQHF	TGTGCCAGCAGTTCGGGCAGGGATCAGCCCCAGCATTTT
TRBV2	TRBJ2-3	once	.	CASSESNTDTQYF	TGTGCCAGCAGTGAATCCAACACAGATACGCAGTATTTT
TRBV29-1	TRBJ2-5	.	.	CSVTAGLGETQYF	TGCAGCGTTACGGCGGGGTTAGGAGAGACCCAGTACTTC
TRBV9	TRBJ1-3	.	.	CASSGTGLGRSGNTIYF	TGTGCCAGCAGCGGGACCGGACTGGGACGCTCTGGAAACACCATATATTTT
TRBV5-1	TRBJ1-1	.	.	CASSLTGTGEAFF	TGCGCCAGCAGCCTTACCGGGACCGGCGAAGCTTTCTTT
TRBV6-5	TRBJ1-4	.	TRBD1	CATQGASNEKLFF	TGTGCCACCCAGGGGGCAAGTAATGAAAAACTGTTTTTT
TRBV19	TRBJ1-2	.	TRBD1	CASRVGQDYWGYTF	TGTGCCAGTAGGGTCGGACAGGACTACTGGGGCTACACCTTC
TRBV20-1	TRBJ1-2	.	.	CSASPPYGYTF	TGCAGTGCCAGCCCACCCTATGGCTACACCTTC
TRBV6-5	TRBJ1-2	.	.	CASSRVRTNYGYTF	TGTGCCAGCAGCCGAGTTAGAACTAACTATGGCTACACCTTC
TRBV11-2	TRBJ2-5	.	.	CASSQGSLKETQYF	TGTGCCAGCAGCCAAGGGAGCCTCAAAGAGACCCAGTACTTC
TRBV9	TRBJ1-6	.	.	CASSVDTGSSPLHF	TGTGCCAGCAGCGTAGATACAGGGAGTTCACCCCTCCACTTT
TRBV5-4	TRBJ2-1	.	.	CASSLPGTYNEQFF	TGTGCCAGCAGCTTGCCAGGGACCTACAATGAGCAGTTCTTC
TRBV19	TRBJ2-7	.	.	CASSITAINYEQYF	TGTGCCAGTAGTATCACCGCGATAAACTACGAGCAGTACTTC
TRBV30	TRBJ2-5	.	.	CAWSRTGAGEETQYF	TGTGCCTGGAGTCGGACCGGGGCAGGGGAGGAGACCCAGTACTTC
TRBV7-3	TRBJ2-5	.	TRBD1	CASSLTGTGSGETQYF	TGTGCCAGCAGCTTAACCGGGACAGGGAGCGGGGAGACCCAGTACTTC
TRBV10-1	TRBJ1-4	.	.	CASSGTNEKLFF	TGCGCCAGCAGTGGCACGAATGAAAAACTGTTTTTT
TRBV28	TRBJ1-2	.	.	CASSTTVGGYTF	TGTGCCAGCAGTACGACAGTGGGGGGCTACACCTTC
TRBV28	TRBJ2-7	.	.	CASSPRGPTNEQYF	TGTGCCAGCAGCCCGAGGGGACCTACCAACGAGCAGTACTTC
TRBV7-8	TRBJ1-1	.	TRBD1	CASSLVGTGDVMNTEAFF	TGTGCCAGCAGCTTAGTTGGGACAGGGGACGTGATGAACACTGAAGCTTTCTTT
TRBV23-1	TRBJ1-6	.	.	CASSQSGRVNSPLHF	TGCGCCAGCAGTCAATCGGGGAGGGTTAATTCACCCCTCCACTTT